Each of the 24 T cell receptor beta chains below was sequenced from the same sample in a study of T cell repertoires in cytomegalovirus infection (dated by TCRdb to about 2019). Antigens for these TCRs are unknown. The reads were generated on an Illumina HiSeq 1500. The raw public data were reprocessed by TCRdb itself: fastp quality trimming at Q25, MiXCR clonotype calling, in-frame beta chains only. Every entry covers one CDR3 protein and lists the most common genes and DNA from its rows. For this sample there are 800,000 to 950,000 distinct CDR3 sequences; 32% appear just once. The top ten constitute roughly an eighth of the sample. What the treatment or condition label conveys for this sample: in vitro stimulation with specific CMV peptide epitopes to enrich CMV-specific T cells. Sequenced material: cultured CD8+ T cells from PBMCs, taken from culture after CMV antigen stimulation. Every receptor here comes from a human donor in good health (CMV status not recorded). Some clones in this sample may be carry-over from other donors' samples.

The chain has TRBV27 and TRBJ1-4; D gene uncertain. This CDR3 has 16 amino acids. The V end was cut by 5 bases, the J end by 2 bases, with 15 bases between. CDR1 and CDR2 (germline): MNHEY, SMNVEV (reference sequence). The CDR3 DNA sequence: TGTGCCAGCAGTCCGCTAGTCCCGGAGACTAATGAAAAACTGTTTTTT. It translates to CASSPLVPETNEKLFF.

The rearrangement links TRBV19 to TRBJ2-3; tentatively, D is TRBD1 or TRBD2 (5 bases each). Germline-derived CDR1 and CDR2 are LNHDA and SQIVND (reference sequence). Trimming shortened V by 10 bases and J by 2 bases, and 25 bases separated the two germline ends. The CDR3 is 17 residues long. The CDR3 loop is CATTTPGTNLFTDTQYF. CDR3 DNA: TGTGCCACCACCACACCAGGGACCAACCTTTTCACAGATACGCAGTATTTT.

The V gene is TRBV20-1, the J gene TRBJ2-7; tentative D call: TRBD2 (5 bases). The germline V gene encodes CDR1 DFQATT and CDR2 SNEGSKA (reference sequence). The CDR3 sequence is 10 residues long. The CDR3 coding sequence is TGCAGCGAGAGGGTATACGAGCAGTACGTC. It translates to CSERVYEQYV.

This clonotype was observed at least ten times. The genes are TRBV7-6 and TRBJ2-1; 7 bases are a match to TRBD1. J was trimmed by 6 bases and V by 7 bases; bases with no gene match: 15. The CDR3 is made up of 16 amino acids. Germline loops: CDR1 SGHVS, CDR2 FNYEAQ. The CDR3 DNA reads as TGTGCCAGCACCCTCCGACCGGGACAGTTAGGCAATGAGCAGTTCTTC. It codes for CASTLRPGQLGNEQFF.

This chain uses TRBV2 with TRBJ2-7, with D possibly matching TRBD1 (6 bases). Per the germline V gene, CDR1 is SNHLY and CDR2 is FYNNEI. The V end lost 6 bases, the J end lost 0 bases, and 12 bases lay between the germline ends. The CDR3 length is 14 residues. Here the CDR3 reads CASSADRISYEQYV. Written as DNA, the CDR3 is TGTGCCAGCAGCGCCGACAGGATCTCCTACGAGCAGTACGTC.

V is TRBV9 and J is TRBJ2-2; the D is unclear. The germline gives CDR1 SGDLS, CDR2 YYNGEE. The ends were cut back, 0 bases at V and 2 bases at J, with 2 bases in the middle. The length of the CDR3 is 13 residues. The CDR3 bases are TGTGCCAGCAGCGTAGGTAACACCGGGGAGCTGTTTTTT. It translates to CASSVGNTGELFF.

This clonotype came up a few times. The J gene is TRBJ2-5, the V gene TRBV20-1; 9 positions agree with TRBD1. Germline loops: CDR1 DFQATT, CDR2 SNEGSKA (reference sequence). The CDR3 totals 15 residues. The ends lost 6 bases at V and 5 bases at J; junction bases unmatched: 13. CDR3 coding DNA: TGCAGTGCCCCTGACACAGGGGGCGCGGGGGAGACCCAGTACTTC. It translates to CSAPDTGGAGETQYF.

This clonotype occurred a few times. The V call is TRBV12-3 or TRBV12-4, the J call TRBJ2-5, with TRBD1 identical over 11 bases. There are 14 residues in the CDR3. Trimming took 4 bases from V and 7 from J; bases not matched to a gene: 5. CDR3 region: CASSSPGQGGTQYF. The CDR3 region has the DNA TGTGCCAGCAGTTCGCCGGGACAGGGGGGGACCCAGTACTTC.

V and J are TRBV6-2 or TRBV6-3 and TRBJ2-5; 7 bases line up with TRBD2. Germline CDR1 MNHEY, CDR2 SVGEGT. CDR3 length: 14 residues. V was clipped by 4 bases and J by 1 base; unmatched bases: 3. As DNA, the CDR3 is TGTGCCAGCAGTTCCGGGGGGACCCAAGAGACCCAGTACTTC. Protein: CASSSGGTQETQYF.

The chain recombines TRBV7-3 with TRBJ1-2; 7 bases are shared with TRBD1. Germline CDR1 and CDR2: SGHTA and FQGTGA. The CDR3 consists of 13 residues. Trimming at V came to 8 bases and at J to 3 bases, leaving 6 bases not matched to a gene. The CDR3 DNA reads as TGTGCCAGCTCCCAGGGGGATGACTATGGCTACACCTTC. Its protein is CASSQGDDYGYTF.

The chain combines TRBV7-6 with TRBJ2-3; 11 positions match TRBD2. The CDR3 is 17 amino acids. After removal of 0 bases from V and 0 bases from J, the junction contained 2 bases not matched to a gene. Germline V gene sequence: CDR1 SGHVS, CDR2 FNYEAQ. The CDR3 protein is CASSLATSGRSTDTQYF. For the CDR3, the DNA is TGTGCCAGCAGCTTAGCTACTAGCGGGAGAAGCACAGATACGCAGTATTTT.

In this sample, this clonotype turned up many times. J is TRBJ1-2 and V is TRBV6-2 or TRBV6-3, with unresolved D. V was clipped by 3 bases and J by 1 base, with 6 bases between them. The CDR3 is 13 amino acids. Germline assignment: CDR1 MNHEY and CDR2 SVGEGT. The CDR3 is CASSYGVNYGYTF. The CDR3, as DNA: TGTGCCAGCAGTTATGGAGTTAACTATGGCTACACCTTC.

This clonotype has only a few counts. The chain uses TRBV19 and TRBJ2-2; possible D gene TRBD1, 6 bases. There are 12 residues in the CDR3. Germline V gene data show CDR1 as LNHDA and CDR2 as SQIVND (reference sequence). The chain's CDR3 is CAGARVGGELFF. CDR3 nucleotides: TGTGCGGGGGCCAGGGTTGGTGGGGAGCTGTTTTTT.

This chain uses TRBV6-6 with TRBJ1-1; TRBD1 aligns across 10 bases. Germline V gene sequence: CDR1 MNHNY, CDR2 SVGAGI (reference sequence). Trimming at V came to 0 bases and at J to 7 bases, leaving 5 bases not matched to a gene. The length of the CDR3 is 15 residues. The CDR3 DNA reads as TGTGCCAGCAGTTACTCGGGGGACAGGGGAATTGAAGCTTTCTTT. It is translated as CASSYSGDRGIEAFF.

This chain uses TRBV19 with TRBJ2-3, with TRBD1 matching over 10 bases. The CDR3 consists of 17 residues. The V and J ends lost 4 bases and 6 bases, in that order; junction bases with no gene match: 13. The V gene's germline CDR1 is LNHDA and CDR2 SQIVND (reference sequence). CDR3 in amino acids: CASSTASGTGEGDTQYF. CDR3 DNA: TGTGCCAGTAGTACCGCCTCCGGGACAGGGGAGGGTGATACGCAGTATTTT.

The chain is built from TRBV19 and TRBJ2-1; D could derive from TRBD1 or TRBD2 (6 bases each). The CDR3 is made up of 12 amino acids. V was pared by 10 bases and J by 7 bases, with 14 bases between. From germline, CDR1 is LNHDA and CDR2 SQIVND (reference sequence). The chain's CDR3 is CATEGGWNEQFF. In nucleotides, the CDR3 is TGTGCCACGGAGGGGGGTTGGAATGAGCAGTTCTTC.

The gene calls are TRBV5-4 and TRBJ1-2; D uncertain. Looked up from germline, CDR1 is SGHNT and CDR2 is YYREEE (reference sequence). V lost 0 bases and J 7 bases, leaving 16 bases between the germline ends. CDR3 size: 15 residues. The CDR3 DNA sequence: TGTGCCAGCAGCTTGGATGGACGCCGAGACTCTGGCTACACCTTC. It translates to CASSLDGRRDSGYTF. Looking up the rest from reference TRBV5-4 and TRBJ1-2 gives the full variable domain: ETGVTQSPTHLIKTRGQQVTLRCSSQSGHNTVSWYQQALGQGPQFIFQYYREEENGRGNFPPRFSGLQFPNYSSELNVNALELDDSALYLCASSLDGRRDSGYTFGSGTRLTVV.

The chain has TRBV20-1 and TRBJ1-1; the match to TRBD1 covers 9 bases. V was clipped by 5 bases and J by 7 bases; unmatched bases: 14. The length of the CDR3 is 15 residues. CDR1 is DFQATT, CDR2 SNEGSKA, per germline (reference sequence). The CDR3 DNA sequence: TGCAGTGCTTTGCCCCACAGGGGGCGGAATGATGAAGCTTTCTTT. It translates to CSALPHRGRNDEAFF.

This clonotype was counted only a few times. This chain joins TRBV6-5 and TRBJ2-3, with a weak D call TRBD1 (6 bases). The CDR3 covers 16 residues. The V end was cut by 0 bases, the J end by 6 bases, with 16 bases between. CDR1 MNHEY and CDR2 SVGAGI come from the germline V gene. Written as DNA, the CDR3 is TGTGCCAGCAGTTACTCCTATCCCCTCACAGGGGATACGCAGTATTTT. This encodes CASSYSYPLTGDTQYF.

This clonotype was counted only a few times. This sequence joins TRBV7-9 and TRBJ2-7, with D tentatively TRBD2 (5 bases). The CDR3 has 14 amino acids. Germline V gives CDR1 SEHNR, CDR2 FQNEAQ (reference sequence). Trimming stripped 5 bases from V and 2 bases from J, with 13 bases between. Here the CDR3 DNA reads TGTGCCAGCAGCCACCGGACTCCTACCTACGAGCAGTACTTC. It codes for CASSHRTPTYEQYF.

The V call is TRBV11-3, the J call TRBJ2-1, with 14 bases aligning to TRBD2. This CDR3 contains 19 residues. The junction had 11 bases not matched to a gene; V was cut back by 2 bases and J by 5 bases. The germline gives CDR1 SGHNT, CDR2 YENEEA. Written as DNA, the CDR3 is TGTGCCAGCAGCTTAAGGGCCCCGCGGACTAGCGGGGGGAACAATGAGCAGTTCTTC. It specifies CASSLRAPRTSGGNNEQFF.

The CDR3 loop is CASIGVSTDTQYF. In DNA, the CDR3 is TGTGCCAGCATTGGGGTGAGCACAGATACGCAGTATTTT. The chain carries TRBV27 and TRBJ2-3; D remains ambiguous. Germline-derived CDR1 and CDR2 are MNHEY and SMNVEV (reference sequence). Between the trimmed V and J ends, which lost 7 bases and 0 bases, there was a span of 8 bases. The CDR3 consists of 13 residues.

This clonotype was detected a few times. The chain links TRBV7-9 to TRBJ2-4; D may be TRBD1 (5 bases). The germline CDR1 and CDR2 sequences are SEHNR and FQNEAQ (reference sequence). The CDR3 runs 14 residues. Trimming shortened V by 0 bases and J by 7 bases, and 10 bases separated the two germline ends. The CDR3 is CASSLAKGPNIQYF. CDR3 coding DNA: TGTGCCAGCAGCTTAGCAAAGGGGCCTAACATTCAGTACTTC.

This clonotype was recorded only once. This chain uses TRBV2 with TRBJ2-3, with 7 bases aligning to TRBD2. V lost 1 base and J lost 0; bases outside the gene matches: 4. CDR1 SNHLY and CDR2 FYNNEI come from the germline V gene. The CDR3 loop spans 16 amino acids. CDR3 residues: CASSEGLASSTDTQYF. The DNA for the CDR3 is TGTGCCAGCAGTGAAGGACTAGCATCTAGCACAGATACGCAGTATTTT.